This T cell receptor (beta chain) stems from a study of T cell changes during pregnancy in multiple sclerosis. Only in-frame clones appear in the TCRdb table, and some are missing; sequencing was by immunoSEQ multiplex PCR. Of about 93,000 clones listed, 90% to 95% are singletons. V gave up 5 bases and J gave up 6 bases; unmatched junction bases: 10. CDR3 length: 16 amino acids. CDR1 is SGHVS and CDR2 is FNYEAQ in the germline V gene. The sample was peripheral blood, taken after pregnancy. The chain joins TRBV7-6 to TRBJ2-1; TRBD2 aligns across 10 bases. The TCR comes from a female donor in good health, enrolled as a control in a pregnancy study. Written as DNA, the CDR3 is TGTGCCAGCAGCAGACAAGCGGGGGGGATTATCAATGAGCAGTTCTTC. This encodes CASSRQAGGIINEQFF.